The 27 T cell receptor beta chains below come from one sample, sequenced in a study of cytomegalovirus exposure and HLA in healthy donors. PCR employed 60 Vbeta and 13 Jbeta primers. TCRdb's table, derived via immunoSEQ multiplex PCR, lists solely in-frame clones and lacks some. The sample has over 130,000 clones, 79% seen once; the top ten hold around 6.5%. Sequencing was performed on PBMCs. All receptors derive from a man aged 45-65 years in good health and CMV-seropositive.

In its sample, this clone was seen once. The chain employs TRBV5-1 and TRBJ2-4; 10 nucleotides align to TRBD2. This CDR3 has 15 residues. In germline, CDR1 is SGHRS, CDR2 YFSETQ. With V trimmed by 3 bases and J by 8 bases, 8 bases remained unmatched. CDR3 sequence reads: CASSWQSGRGDIQYF. The CDR3 DNA reads as TGCGCCAGCAGCTGGCAGAGCGGGAGGGGGGACATTCAGTACTTC.

The chain combines TRBV18 with TRBJ2-7, with 8 bases lining up with TRBD1. CDR3 size: 13 residues. Trimming removed 5 bases from V and 3 bases from J; junction bases left unmatched: 3. Germline CDR1 reads KGHSH; CDR2 reads LQKENI. CDR3 in amino acids: CASSMGQDYEQYF. Here the CDR3 DNA reads TGTGCCAGCTCAATGGGACAGGACTACGAGCAGTACTTC.

The sample holds one count of this clone. The chain uses TRBV7-9 and TRBJ1-1, with D unresolved. The CDR3 covers 13 residues. Germline V gene sequence: CDR1 SEHNR, CDR2 FQNEAQ (reference sequence). Trimming removed 3 bases from V and 1 base from J, with 6 bases in between. CDR3 region: CASSFQENTEAFF. The CDR3 DNA is TGTGCCAGCAGCTTTCAGGAGAACACTGAAGCTTTCTTT.

This chain uses TRBV23-1 with TRBJ2-7; D is undetermined. TRBV23-1 qualifies as an ORF whose function is uncertain. Trimming stripped 6 bases from V and 0 bases from J, with 9 bases between. This CDR3 has 13 residues. DNA of the CDR3: TGCGCCAGCAGAAGCCCCTCCTCCTACGAGCAGTACTTC. Encoded protein: CASRSPSSYEQYF.

Details on this clone: Mismatch with germline at one junction end may stem from a read error. The chain employs TRBV7-9 and TRBJ2-5; D remains ambiguous. CDR1 and CDR2 from the germline V gene are SEHNR and FQNEAQ (reference sequence). This CDR3 is 16 amino acids long. The CDR3 bases are TGTTCCAGCAGCCGTAGCCCGCGCCTGAGCCAAGAGACCCAGTACTTC. Translation gives CSSSRSPRLSQETQYF. Looking up the rest from reference TRBV7-9 and TRBJ2-5 gives the full variable domain: DTGVSQNPRHKITKRGQNVTFRCDPISEHNRLYWYRQTLGQGPEFLTYFQNEAQLEKSRLLSDRFSAERPKGSFSTLEIQRTEQGDSAMYLCSSSRSPRLSQETQYFGPGTRLLVL.

This chain uses TRBV5-6 with TRBJ2-4; D is possibly TRBD1 (5 bases). Looked up from germline, CDR1 is SGHDT and CDR2 is YYEEEE. The CDR3 is 15 amino acids. V lost 0 bases and J lost 0, with 7 bases in between. The CDR3 bases are TGTGCCAGCAGCTTGGGGACACTAGCCAAAAACATTCAGTACTTC. This encodes CASSLGTLAKNIQYF.

This chain connects TRBV30 to TRBJ2-2; D is unclear. This CDR3 has 13 residues. Germline V lookup: CDR1 GTSNPN, CDR2 SVGIG (reference sequence). Trimming stripped 0 bases from V and 4 bases from J, with 6 bases between. The CDR3 bases are TGTGCCTGGAGTGTACGGGTCACCGGGGAGCTGTTTTTT. This translates into CAWSVRVTGELFF.

This chain joins TRBV19 and TRBJ1-3; the match to TRBD1 covers 8 bases. This CDR3 has 17 residues. Germline CDR1 reads LNHDA; CDR2 reads SQIVND (reference sequence). With 4 bases clipped from V and 0 bases from J, the junction kept 8 bases outside the gene matches. The CDR3 loop is CASSRRDRGASGNTIYF. The CDR3 nucleotides read TGTGCCAGTAGTAGAAGAGACAGGGGCGCCTCTGGAAACACCATATATTTT.

The J gene is TRBJ2-3, the V gene TRBV5-8; no clear D. Germline V gene sequence: CDR1 SGHTS, CDR2 YDEGEE. V gave up 5 bases and J gave up 6 bases, with 4 bases separating them. The CDR3 is 10 amino acids. Here the CDR3 DNA reads TGTGCCAGCAGGAGGGATACGCAGTATTTT. This translates into CASRRDTQYF.

The rearrangement uses TRBV28 and TRBJ2-7; 7 positions agree with TRBD2. Germline CDR1 reads MDHEN; CDR2 reads SYDVKM. There are 15 residues in the CDR3. The junction had 5 bases not matched to a gene; V was cut back by 3 bases and J by 0 bases. This CDR3 reads CASSFASGTSYEQYF. The DNA of the CDR3 is TGTGCCAGCAGTTTCGCAAGCGGGACCTCCTACGAGCAGTACTTC.

This clone was found once. The chain is built from TRBV4-2 and TRBJ2-7; 11 bases align to TRBD2. Trimming at V came to 0 bases and at J to 6 bases, leaving 7 bases not matched to a gene. There are 16 residues in the CDR3. CDR1 LGHNA and CDR2 YNFKEQ come from the germline V gene. CDR3 loop: CASSQDWASGRFEQYF. The CDR3 region has the DNA TGTGCCAGCAGCCAAGATTGGGCTAGCGGGAGGTTCGAGCAGTACTTC.

This clone has just a few counts. This chain joins TRBV28 and TRBJ2-2; possible D gene TRBD1, 5 bases. CDR1 and CDR2 (germline): MDHEN, SYDVKM. This CDR3 is built from 14 residues. V lost 5 bases and J 7 bases, leaving 14 bases between the germline ends. CDR3 nucleotide sequence: TGTGCCAGCAGTCTCCCATCGGACAACGGGGAGCTGTTTTTT. Protein sequence: CASSLPSDNGELFF.

In its sample, this clone was seen once. The chain employs TRBV28 and TRBJ1-4; TRBD1 agrees at 7 bases. Germline V lookup: CDR1 MDHEN, CDR2 SYDVKM. The V segment lost 2 bases and the J segment 8 bases; nucleotides outside the gene matches: 11. The CDR3 consists of 16 residues. The DNA for the CDR3 is TGTGCCAGCAGTTTAGGGCCGACAGGGCGTTACGAAAAACTGTTTTTT. Amino acids: CASSLGPTGRYEKLFF.

The chain combines TRBV5-6 with TRBJ2-7; 8 bases fit TRBD1. V was pared by 4 bases and J by 5 bases, with 17 bases of the junction left unmatched. The CDR3 is 17 residues long. The germline gives CDR1 SGHDT, CDR2 YYEEEE. CDR3 sequence (DNA): TGTGCCAGCAGCAGCCTCCGGCAGGGGGCAATAGGAAACGAGCAGTACTTC. Translated: CASSSLRQGAIGNEQYF.

This sequence joins TRBV7-9 and TRBJ2-3; TRBD2 agrees at 9 bases. V dropped 5 bases and J dropped 0; count of bases not matched to a gene: 3. Germline CDR1 SEHNR, CDR2 FQNEAQ (reference sequence). The CDR3 contains 15 residues. The CDR3 DNA sequence: TGTGCCAGCAGCCCTAGCGGGACCAGCACAGATACGCAGTATTTT. Translation gives CASSPSGTSTDTQYF.

The chain employs TRBV2 and TRBJ1-1; 9 bases agree with TRBD1. CDR3 length: 13 residues. Trimming at V came to 11 bases and at J to 5 bases, leaving 9 bases not matched to a gene. Germline V gene sequence: CDR1 SNHLY, CDR2 FYNNEI. The CDR3 region has the DNA TGTGCCGGAACAGGGGGCGTCTGGACTGAAGCTTTCTTT. This translates into CAGTGGVWTEAFF.

The table lists this clone with a few counts. The chain recombines TRBV9 with TRBJ2-2, with D unclear. Germline V gives CDR1 SGDLS, CDR2 YYNGEE. The CDR3 is made up of 16 amino acids. V was trimmed by 0 bases and J by 3 bases, leaving 12 bases between them. The CDR3 region is CASSVAYNRDTGELFF. CDR3 DNA: TGTGCCAGCAGCGTAGCTTATAACAGAGACACCGGGGAGCTGTTTTTT.

The chain employs TRBV25-1 and TRBJ1-1; D is unclear. Deletions cut 1 base from V and 10 bases from J, with 13 bases between. The CDR3 runs to 13 residues. The V gene's germline CDR1 is MGHDK and CDR2 SYGVNS. The CDR3 sequence is CASSESGVGRAFF. The CDR3 DNA reads TGTGCCAGCAGTGAATCCGGGGTAGGTCGAGCTTTCTTT.

This sequence joins TRBV29-1 and TRBJ2-5; 8 bases are shared with TRBD2. Germline V gene lookup returns CDR1 SQVTM and CDR2 ANQGSEA. The CDR3 runs 14 residues. J lost 1 base, V lost 4 bases, and 5 bases had no gene match. This CDR3 reads CSVGFGRVQETQYF. The CDR3 nucleotides are TGCAGCGTTGGTTTCGGGAGGGTCCAAGAGACCCAGTACTTC. Drawing the rest from reference TRBV29-1 and TRBJ2-5, the complete variable domain is SAVISQKPSRDICQRGTSLTIQCQVDSQVTMMFWYRQQPGQSLTLIATANQGSEATYESGFVIDKFPISRPNLTFSTLTVSNMSPEDSSIYLCSVGFGRVQETQYFGPGTRLLVL.

The rearrangement uses TRBV4-2 and TRBJ2-5; 12 bases line up with TRBD1. The V and J ends lost 4 bases and 5 bases, in that order; junction bases with no gene match: 8. CDR3 size: 16 residues. CDR1 and CDR2 (germline): LGHNA, YNFKEQ. DNA for the CDR3: TGTGCCAGCAGCCGGGGGGACAGGGGGCGCGAGGAGACCCAGTACTTC. Its protein is CASSRGDRGREETQYF.

The genes are TRBV5-4 and TRBJ2-3, with a weak D call TRBD2 (6 bases). V lost 0 bases to trimming and J lost 2 bases, with 10 bases between them. From germline, CDR1 is SGHNT and CDR2 YYREEE (reference sequence). There are 15 residues in the CDR3. As DNA, the CDR3 is TGTGCCAGCAGCTTGGTTAGCGGAAACACAGATACGCAGTATTTT. This encodes CASSLVSGNTDTQYF.

The chain uses TRBV7-9 and TRBJ2-1; 10 nucleotides line up with TRBD2. J gave up 0 bases and V 4 bases, and 3 bases lay outside the gene matches. Germline V gene data show CDR1 as SEHNR and CDR2 as FQNEAQ (reference sequence). The CDR3 has 16 residues. CDR3 DNA: TGTGCCAGCAGCTCCTCTAGCGGGAGCTCCTACAATGAGCAGTTCTTC. Its protein product is CASSSSSGSSYNEQFF.

The chain uses TRBV28 and TRBJ1-3; D is possibly TRBD1 (6 bases). Trimming shortened V by 7 bases and J by 0 bases, and 13 bases separated the two germline ends. Germline CDR1 reads MDHEN; CDR2 reads SYDVKM. The length of the CDR3 is 15 residues. The DNA of the CDR3 is TGTGCCAGCACCCGCACAGGGAGCTCTGGAAACACCATATATTTT. Amino acids: CASTRTGSSGNTIYF.

The CDR3 DNA follows: TGTGCCAGCCTAGCGACAGAAAGCACAGATACGCAGTATTTT. Protein product: CASLATESTDTQYF. This chain connects TRBV2 to TRBJ2-3; tentatively, D is TRBD2 (6 bases). The CDR3 consists of 14 residues. Germline lookup yields CDR1 SNHLY and CDR2 FYNNEI. V was trimmed by 8 bases and J by 0 bases, leaving 12 bases between them.

This clone was detected only a few times. The junction shows a germline mismatch at one end, possibly a read error. This chain connects TRBV2 to TRBJ1-5, with 7 bases fitting TRBD1. The CDR3 loop spans 14 amino acids. Germline V gene data show CDR1 as SNHLY and CDR2 as FYNNEI. CDR3 protein: CASSHRGSYQPQHF. Written as DNA, the CDR3 is TGTGCCAGCAGCCACAGGGGTAGCTATCAGCCCCAGCATTTT.

The V and J genes are TRBV27 and TRBJ2-1; 8 nucleotides line up with TRBD2. This CDR3 contains 14 residues. The V segment lost 6 bases and the J segment 10 bases; nucleotides outside the gene matches: 11. CDR1 and CDR2 from the germline V gene are MNHEY and SMNVEV (reference sequence). The chain's CDR3 is CASSLAGPGWEQFF. The CDR3 nucleotides read TGTGCCAGCAGCTTAGCGGGACCCGGGTGGGAGCAGTTCTTC.

This clone has more than one count but fewer than ten. The CDR3 is CASSGPSGTQYF. The DNA for the CDR3 is TGTGCCAGCAGTGGGCCCTCGGGGACGCAGTATTTT. This chain links TRBV6-4 with TRBJ2-3; a possible D gene is TRBD2 (5 bases). Germline V gene lookup returns CDR1 MRHNA and CDR2 SNTAGT. This CDR3 is built from 12 residues. V shed 4 bases and J shed 9 bases, with 11 bases lying between them.